This T cell receptor beta chain was profiled in a study of T cell responses to AZD1222 COVID-19 vaccine. Study-wide findings and caveats: Nearly half of spike-specific TCRs reportedly target unmutated variant regions.

Trimming cost V 2 bases and J 7 bases, with 18 bases left between them. The CDR3 spans 15 residues. The V gene's germline CDR1 is GTSNPN and CDR2 SVGIG (reference sequence). Clones were sequenced by immunoSEQ multiplex PCR, and TCRdb holds only the in-frame ones, with some missing. The data hold about 94,000 clones, with more than 70% observed a single time. The sample holds a few counts of this clone. Its antigen is unidentified. This TCR was recovered from an adult in good health. The sequencing here drew on peripheral blood, taken on day 0 of AZD1222 vaccination. The chain has TRBV30 and TRBJ1-5, with TRBD1 as a possible D gene (6 bases). Written as DNA, the CDR3 is TGTGCCTGGAGTTTCCGTACAGGGTTCGGGCAGCCCCAGCATTTT. This gives the protein CAWSFRTGFGQPQHF.